Presented here are 16 T cell receptor beta chains from one specimen sequenced in a study of blood T cell repertoires in COVID-19 (dated by TCRdb to the early 2020s). Libraries were constructed by the immunoSEQ multiplex PCR assay. TCRdb took this table from immuneACCESS and kept in-frame rearrangements with V and J called. Such tables lack part of the clones; where checked against another copy, unresolved V genes explain under half of the gap, and the rest is unexplained. Counted in this sample were approximately 290,000 clones; approximately 84% of them appeared once. The top ten constitute roughly 14% of the sample. Sequencing was carried out using peripheral blood. All receptors come from a person aged 65 to 85 with COVID-19, enrolled during active disease.

This chain uses TRBV15 with TRBJ1-1; 7 nucleotides align to TRBD1. This CDR3 is built from 15 residues. Germline V gene sequence: CDR1 LNHNV, CDR2 YYDKDF (reference sequence). V lost 4 bases to trimming and J lost 6 bases; unmatched junction nucleotides: 11. The CDR3 bases are TGTGCCACCAGCAAAGGAACAGGGGATCGGGCTGAAGCTTTCTTT. This translates into CATSKGTGDRAEAFF.

The chain recombines TRBV6-6 with TRBJ2-7, with 9 bases matching TRBD2. Germline trimming cut 6 bases from V and 1 base from J; bases unmatched to any gene: 10. The CDR3 extends over 16 amino acids. Germline lookup yields CDR1 MNHNY and CDR2 SVGAGI (reference sequence). In DNA, the CDR3 is TGTGCCAGCAGCACCACTTTAGCGGGGGCGTCCTACGAGCAGTACTTC. It codes for CASSTTLAGASYEQYF.

J is TRBJ2-5 and V is TRBV7-9; tentative D call: TRBD2 (6 bases). CDR1 and CDR2 (germline): SEHNR, FQNEAQ (reference sequence). V was shortened by 3 bases and J by 4 bases, with 9 bases between the two germline ends. The CDR3 totals 13 residues. The CDR3 nucleotides read TGTGCCAGCAGCTTCCCGGGGGTAGAGACCCAGTACTTC. It translates to CASSFPGVETQYF.

This chain uses TRBV7-3 with TRBJ1-2; 8 bases agree with TRBD1. Trimming at V came to 5 bases and at J to 8 bases, leaving 7 bases not matched to a gene. The CDR3 length is 13 residues. The germline V gene has CDR1 SGHTA and CDR2 FQGTGA. The CDR3 coding sequence is TGTGCCAGCAGCGGAGACAGGGGAGGGGGCTACACCTTC. Translating it yields CASSGDRGGGYTF.

This sequence joins TRBV30 and TRBJ1-5; 10 bases map to TRBD1. Germline loops: CDR1 GTSNPN, CDR2 SVGIG (reference sequence). The length of the CDR3 is 15 residues. The ends lost 0 bases at V and 5 bases at J; junction bases unmatched: 4. The CDR3 region is CAWSVGTGADQPQHF. CDR3 coding DNA: TGTGCCTGGAGTGTAGGGACAGGGGCGGATCAGCCCCAGCATTTT. Based on the CDR3 plus reference TRBV30 and TRBJ1-5, the full variable domain is SQTIHQWPATLVQPVGSPLSLECTVEGTSNPNLYWYRQAAGRGLQLLFYSVGIGQISSEVPQNLSASRPQDRQFILSSKKLLLSDSGFYLCAWSVGTGADQPQHFGDGTRLSIL.

The chain carries TRBV5-1 and TRBJ1-2, with TRBD1 matching 10 bases. Germline CDR1 is SGHRS and CDR2 is YFSETQ. The CDR3 runs 17 residues. Trimming took 4 bases from V and 8 from J; bases not matched to a gene: 17. CDR3 in amino acids: CASSAVRDGTGERGYTF. The DNA for the CDR3 is TGCGCCAGCAGCGCCGTACGTGACGGGACAGGGGAGAGAGGCTACACCTTC.

This clone was seen only once. The rearrangement joins TRBV7-2 to TRBJ2-3; D is uncertain. The CDR3 runs to 15 residues. The germline gives CDR1 SGHTA, CDR2 FQGNSA. With 4 bases removed from V and 6 bases from J, the gap between germline ends came to 17 bases. DNA of the CDR3: TGTGCCAGCAGCTCCGCAGCCACCCGGAGCGATACGCAGTATTTT. The encoded protein is CASSSAATRSDTQYF.

The rearrangement joins TRBV15 to TRBJ2-1; TRBD1 is a possible D gene (5 bases). Trimming removed 4 bases from V and 9 bases from J, with 10 bases in between. CDR3 size: 12 residues. Per germline, CDR1 LNHNV and CDR2 YYDKDF (reference sequence). CDR3 in amino acids: CATSTGHGEQFF. CDR3 sequence (DNA): TGTGCCACCAGCACAGGGCACGGTGAGCAGTTCTTC. The full variable domain, its missing parts supplied by reference TRBV15 and TRBJ2-1, is DAMVIQNPRYQVTQFGKPVTLSCSQTLNHNVMYWYQQKSSQAPKLLFHYYDKDFNNEADTPDNFQSRRPNTSFCFLDIRSPGLGDTAMYLCATSTGHGEQFFGPGTRLTVL.

This sequence joins TRBV11-2 and TRBJ2-3; TRBD1 agrees at 7 bases. The trim removed 5 bases at V and 9 bases at J, leaving 14 bases unmatched. In germline, CDR1 is SGHAT, CDR2 FQNNGV. CDR3 length: 15 residues. CDR3 in amino acids: CASSPTSSDRDTQYF. The CDR3 DNA is TGTGCCAGCAGCCCAACGTCAAGCGACAGGGACACGCAGTATTTT.

The V and J genes are TRBV2 and TRBJ1-6; D gene unclear. The ends were cut back, 6 bases at V and 7 bases at J, with 10 bases in the middle. Germline-derived CDR1 and CDR2 are SNHLY and FYNNEI. The CDR3 has 13 residues. DNA for the CDR3: TGTGCCAGCAGCGGGGAATTGAATTCACCCCTCCACTTT. Protein: CASSGELNSPLHF.

The gene calls are TRBV6-5 and TRBJ2-7, with 7 positions matching TRBD1. CDR3 length equals 13 residues. V lost 5 bases to trimming and J lost 3 bases; unmatched junction nucleotides: 4. From germline, CDR1 is MNHEY and CDR2 SVGAGI. The CDR3 DNA reads TGTGCCAGCAGTCAATGGGACAGCTACGAGCAGTACTTC. Translation gives CASSQWDSYEQYF.

V and J are TRBV7-3 and TRBJ2-3; 7 nucleotides match TRBD1. V was clipped by 3 bases and J by 5 bases; unmatched bases: 8. The CDR3 loop spans 15 amino acids. CDR1 SGHTA and CDR2 FQGTGA come from the germline V gene. The DNA of the CDR3 is TGTGCCAGCAGCTTGGGGTTAGGGGGCGGAGATACGCAGTATTTT. This codes for CASSLGLGGGDTQYF.

The J gene is TRBJ1-5, the V gene TRBV7-9, with TRBD1 as a possible D gene (6 bases). The CDR3 contains 13 residues. The germline V gene has CDR1 SEHNR and CDR2 FQNEAQ (reference sequence). Trimming left V 8 bases short and J 5 bases short, with 13 bases between. CDR3 in DNA: TGTGCCAGCTCAAGGGGGGGGGATCAGCCCCAGCATTTT. It translates to CASSRGGDQPQHF.

This clone was recorded a few times. The rearrangement links TRBV30 to TRBJ1-1; D not certain. The germline CDR1 and CDR2 sequences are GTSNPN and SVGIG (reference sequence). The CDR3 loop spans 13 amino acids. The V and J ends lost 2 bases and 1 base respectively, with 8 bases between them. For the CDR3, the DNA is TGTGCCTGGAGTCCCTTCGGGAACACTGAAGCTTTCTTT. This gives the protein CAWSPFGNTEAFF.

The CDR3 loop is CASMGQGITNEKLFF. The DNA of the CDR3 is TGTGCCAGTATGGGACAGGGCATTACTAATGAAAAACTGTTTTTT. The chain employs TRBV19 and TRBJ1-4; 9 bases match TRBD1. The CDR3 is 15 residues long. CDR1 and CDR2 (germline): LNHDA, SQIVND (reference sequence). The J segment lost 2 bases and the V segment lost 7 bases, leaving 5 bases of the junction unmatched. Drawing the rest from reference TRBV19 and TRBJ1-4, the complete variable domain is DGGITQSPKYLFRKEGQNVTLSCEQNLNHDAMYWYRQDPGQGLRLIYYSQIVNDFQKGDIAEGYSVSREKKESFPLTVTSAQKNPTAFYLCASMGQGITNEKLFFGSGTQLSVL.

The rearrangement uses TRBV19 and TRBJ2-6; 8 bases map to TRBD1. V lost 7 bases to trimming and J lost 3 bases; unmatched junction nucleotides: 8. The length of the CDR3 is 16 residues. Germline CDR1 LNHDA, CDR2 SQIVND (reference sequence). The CDR3 DNA reads TGTGCCAGTAACCCTGACAGGGGTGGTGGGGCCAACGTCCTGACTTTC. It encodes CASNPDRGGGANVLTF.